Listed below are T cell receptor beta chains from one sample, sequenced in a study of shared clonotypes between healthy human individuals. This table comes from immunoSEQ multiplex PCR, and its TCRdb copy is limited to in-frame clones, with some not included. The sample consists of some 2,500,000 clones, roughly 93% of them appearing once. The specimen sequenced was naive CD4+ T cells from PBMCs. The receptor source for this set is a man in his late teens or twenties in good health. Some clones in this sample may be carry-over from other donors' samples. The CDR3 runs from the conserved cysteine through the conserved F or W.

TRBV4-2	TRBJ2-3	CASSQGTSVADTQYF
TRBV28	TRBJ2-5	CASSIVRLVEDPESQETQYF
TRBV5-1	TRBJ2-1	CASSPYGRESYNEQFF
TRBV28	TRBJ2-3	CASRGTAITDTQYF
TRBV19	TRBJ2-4	CASSILGTPKNIQYF
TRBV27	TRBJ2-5	CASSPDKPRGAQYF
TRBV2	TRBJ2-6	CASRHRDSSGANVLTF
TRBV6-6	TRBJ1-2	CASNPGLPYGYTF
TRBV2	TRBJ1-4	CASSDLGVEKLFF
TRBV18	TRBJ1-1	CASSRGETEAFF
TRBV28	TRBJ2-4	CASTGGLIAKNIQYF
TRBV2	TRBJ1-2	CASLPYPPYGYTF
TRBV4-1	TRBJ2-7	CASSQYLAGGLYEQYF
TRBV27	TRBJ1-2	CASSLRSWGYGYTF
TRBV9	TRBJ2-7	CASSVDGRVAQYF
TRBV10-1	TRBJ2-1	CASSASPSSYNEQFF
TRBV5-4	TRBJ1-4	CASSRGGVPATNEKLFF
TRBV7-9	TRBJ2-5	CASSLEYQETQYF
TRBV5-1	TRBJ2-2	CASRPTSGRTPGELFF
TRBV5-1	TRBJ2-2	CASSQATGATGELFF
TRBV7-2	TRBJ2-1	CASSRQSYEQFF
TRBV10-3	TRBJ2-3	CAISESMASGSTDTQYF
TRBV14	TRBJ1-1	CASSQIQGRAFF
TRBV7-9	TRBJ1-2	CASSLGGPWQGNGYTF
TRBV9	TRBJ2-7	CASSVGGLGTYEQYF
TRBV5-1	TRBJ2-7	CASSEGQGTYEQYF
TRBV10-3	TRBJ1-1	CAISGQGGDAEAFF
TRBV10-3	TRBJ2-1	CAISESSGGYNEQFF
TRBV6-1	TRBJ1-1	CASSVRDRSTEAFF
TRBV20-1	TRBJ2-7	CSARDSGLGYF